These 22 T cell receptor beta chains originate from one sample sequenced in a study of blood T cell repertoires in COVID-19 (dated by TCRdb to about 2020). The library was generated by the immunoSEQ multiplex PCR assay. Sourced from immuneACCESS, this table was stored by TCRdb with only in-frame sequences that have V and J called. A share of the clones is absent; for the studies checked, an unresolved V gene accounts for under half, and the remainder has no known explanation. This sample lists about 500,000 clones; about 89% were detected once. Around 8% of the sample goes to the ten largest clones. Specimen: peripheral blood. These receptors came from a woman aged 45-65 years with COVID-19, enrolled during active disease.

The rearrangement uses TRBV10-3 and TRBJ1-1; possibly TRBD1 for D (5 bases). This CDR3 has 17 residues. With 0 bases removed from V and 1 base from J, the gap between germline ends came to 15 bases. CDR1 and CDR2 from the germline V gene are ENHRY and SYGVKD. As DNA, the CDR3 is TGTGCCATCAGTGAGTCAGATCATACAGGATCGAACACTGAAGCTTTCTTT. Translation gives CAISESDHTGSNTEAFF.

This clone has just one count. The chain carries TRBV6-5 and TRBJ1-1; D might be TRBD1 (5 bases). CDR3 size: 12 residues. Looked up from germline, CDR1 is MNHEY and CDR2 is SVGAGI. Trimming removed 8 bases at V and 0 bases at J, with 7 bases between. The CDR3 reads CASVRVNTEAFF. The CDR3 bases are TGTGCCAGCGTCAGGGTGAACACTGAAGCTTTCTTT.

The genes are TRBV3-1 (or the pseudogene TRBV3-2) and TRBJ1-4, with no clear D. CDR1 is LGHDT and CDR2 is YNNKEL in the germline V gene (reference sequence). The CDR3 covers 17 residues. The germline V and J ends were trimmed by 1 base and 4 bases, with 16 bases remaining between them. The CDR3 here is CASSQAPPRGVNEKLFF. The CDR3 DNA reads as TGTGCCAGCAGCCAAGCTCCCCCGCGGGGAGTTAATGAAAAACTGTTTTTT.

As to this clone: This sample includes further DNA sequences coding for the same CDR3. The chain employs TRBV6-5 and TRBJ2-3, with TRBD2 identical over 7 bases. The CDR3 is 14 amino acids. The germline gives CDR1 MNHEY, CDR2 SVGAGI. Unmatched junction bases numbered 3, after V lost 6 bases and J lost 0 bases. CDR3 amino acids: CASSLAGSTDTQYF. Written as DNA, the CDR3 is TGTGCCAGCAGCTTAGCGGGCAGCACAGATACGCAGTATTTT.

The chain employs TRBV6-5 and TRBJ1-4, with 7 bases identical to TRBD1. The CDR3 contains 15 residues. Losses at the gene ends were 8 bases for V and 2 bases for J; bases not matched to a gene: 8. Germline CDR1 reads MNHEY; CDR2 reads SVGAGI. The CDR3 DNA sequence: TGTGCCAGCTGGGACAGCCGTCAGACTAATGAAAAACTGTTTTTT. Translating it yields CASWDSRQTNEKLFF.

The gene calls are TRBV3-1 (or the pseudogene TRBV3-2) and TRBJ2-3; 7 nucleotides match TRBD1. Germline CDR1 LGHDT, CDR2 YNNKEL (reference sequence). The CDR3 extends over 17 amino acids. After removal of 2 bases from V and 2 bases from J, the junction contained 10 bases not matched to a gene. The CDR3 DNA follows: TGTGCCAGCAGCCAATATACCGACAGGGCTAACACAGATACGCAGTATTTT. Amino acid sequence: CASSQYTDRANTDTQYF.

The chain carries TRBV6-2 or TRBV6-3 and TRBJ2-6; D may be TRBD2 (5 bases). V lost 4 bases and J 0 bases, leaving 7 bases between the germline ends. Germline values: CDR1 MNHEY, CDR2 SVGEGT. The CDR3 spans 15 residues. CDR3 nucleotide sequence: TGTGCCAGCAGTTTAGGAGGCTCTGGGGCCAACGTCCTGACTTTC. This codes for CASSLGGSGANVLTF.

This clone has only a few counts. V is TRBV6-1 and J is TRBJ2-7; TRBD1 might be the D (5 bases). The V gene's germline CDR1 is MNHNS and CDR2 SASEGT. V shed 3 bases and J shed 0 bases, with 15 bases lying between them. CDR3 length: 16 residues. The CDR3 loop is CASSETPLTASYEQYF. The CDR3, as DNA: TGTGCCAGCAGTGAGACCCCCCTGACAGCCTCCTACGAGCAGTACTTC.

The CDR3 nucleotides are TGTGCCAGCAGCGCACGGTCAGGGTCAGCTGAAAAACTGTTTTTT. Translated: CASSARSGSAEKLFF. This chain connects TRBV7-6 to TRBJ1-4, with a tentative D call TRBD1 (5 bases). CDR1 is SGHVS and CDR2 is FNYEAQ in the germline V gene. There are 15 residues in the CDR3. Trimming removed 5 bases from V and 7 bases from J, with 17 bases in between.

This clone has only one observation. This rearrangement joins TRBV7-9 to TRBJ2-1; 8 bases match TRBD1. Germline assignment: CDR1 SEHNR and CDR2 FQNEAQ (reference sequence). With 4 bases clipped from V and 10 bases from J, the junction kept 6 bases outside the gene matches. The CDR3 runs to 13 residues. The DNA of the CDR3 is TGTGCCAGCAGCTACTCGACAGGGGAAGAGCAGTTCTTC. Amino acid sequence: CASSYSTGEEQFF.

This chain connects TRBV9 to TRBJ2-1, with TRBD2 identical over 9 bases. V trimming: 3 bases; J trimming: 6 bases; junction bases outside the gene matches: 10. CDR1 is SGDLS and CDR2 is YYNGEE in the germline V gene. The CDR3 length is 16 residues. CDR3 sequence: CASSARGASGVNEQFF. CDR3 DNA: TGTGCCAGCAGCGCCCGCGGGGCTAGCGGGGTCAATGAGCAGTTCTTC. The full variable domain, in which reference TRBV9 and TRBJ2-1 provide the parts outside the CDR3, is DSGVTQTPKHLITATGQRVTLRCSPRSGDLSVYWYQQSLDQGLQFLIQYYNGEERAKGNILERFSAQQFPDLHSELNLSSLELGDSALYFCASSARGASGVNEQFFGPGTRLTVL.

The chain recombines TRBV5-1 with TRBJ2-2; D uncertain. This CDR3 has 12 amino acids. The germline gives CDR1 SGHRS, CDR2 YFSETQ. The V gene lost 9 bases and the J gene lost 1 base, with 7 bases spanning the gap. In DNA, the CDR3 is TGCGCCATCAGACAGAACACCGGGGAGCTGTTTTTT. Translated: CAIRQNTGELFF.

The chain couples TRBV9 to TRBJ1-2; 9 bases align to TRBD1. Looked up from germline, CDR1 is SGDLS and CDR2 is YYNGEE. The CDR3 runs to 15 residues. The ends lost 4 bases at V and 4 bases at J; junction bases unmatched: 8. CDR3 residues: CASSIGQGRLYGYTF. In DNA, the CDR3 is TGTGCCAGCAGCATTGGACAGGGGAGGCTCTATGGCTACACCTTC.

This clone is a singleton in its sample. The chain has TRBV18 and TRBJ2-1; D is undetermined. Trimming left V 3 bases short and J 6 bases short, with 12 bases between. This CDR3 has 14 residues. Germline V CDR1 and CDR2: KGHSH, LQKENI. This CDR3 reads CASSPRLTLNEQFF. The CDR3 DNA is TGTGCCAGCTCACCCCGTCTGACTCTCAATGAGCAGTTCTTC.

The chain recombines TRBV19 with TRBJ1-3; D perhaps matches TRBD1 (6 bases). V lost 9 bases to trimming and J lost 0 bases, with 18 bases between them. This CDR3 contains 16 residues. CDR1 is LNHDA, CDR2 SQIVND, per germline (reference sequence). The CDR3 region is CASRGQTGSSGNTIYF. The CDR3 nucleotides are TGTGCCAGCAGGGGCCAAACAGGGAGCTCTGGAAACACCATATATTTT. Combining the CDR3 with reference TRBV19 and TRBJ1-3 gives the whole variable domain DGGITQSPKYLFRKEGQNVTLSCEQNLNHDAMYWYRQDPGQGLRLIYYSQIVNDFQKGDIAEGYSVSREKKESFPLTVTSAQKNPTAFYLCASRGQTGSSGNTIYFGEGSWLTVV.

The V and J genes are TRBV2 and TRBJ1-1; D not certain. In germline, CDR1 is SNHLY, CDR2 FYNNEI. Trimming cost V 8 bases and J 11 bases, with 12 bases left between them. The CDR3 has 10 residues. CDR3 region: CASVQTKAFF. The CDR3, as DNA: TGTGCCAGCGTACAGACAAAGGCTTTCTTT.

The chain combines TRBV5-1 with TRBJ2-7; 9 bases are shared with TRBD2. This CDR3 spans 15 amino acids. CDR1 is SGHRS and CDR2 is YFSETQ in the germline V gene. Trimming took 2 bases from V and 0 from J; bases not matched to a gene: 3. CDR3 nucleotide sequence: TGCGCCAGCAGCTTTGGCGGGGGGGACTCCTACGAGCAGTACTTC. The encoded protein is CASSFGGGDSYEQYF. Combining the CDR3 with reference TRBV5-1 and TRBJ2-7 gives the whole variable domain KAGVTQTPRYLIKTRGQQVTLSCSPISGHRSVSWYQQTPGQGLQFLFEYFSETQRNKGNFPGRFSGRQFSNSRSEMNVSTLELGDSALYLCASSFGGGDSYEQYFGPGTRLTVT.

The V and J genes are TRBV7-9 and TRBJ2-3; D perhaps matches TRBD2 (5 bases). The CDR3 runs 14 residues. Germline lookup yields CDR1 SEHNR and CDR2 FQNEAQ (reference sequence). V was shortened by 5 bases and J by 2 bases, with 11 bases between the two germline ends. The CDR3 loop reads CASSLGLPTDTQYF. DNA of the CDR3: TGTGCCAGCAGCCTAGGACTCCCCACAGATACGCAGTATTTT. The whole variable domain, filled in from reference TRBV7-9 and TRBJ2-3, reads DTGVSQNPRHKITKRGQNVTFRCDPISEHNRLYWYRQTLGQGPEFLTYFQNEAQLEKSRLLSDRFSAERPKGSFSTLEIQRTEQGDSAMYLCASSLGLPTDTQYFGPGTRLTVL.

V gene TRBV19 combines with J gene TRBJ2-7; D may be TRBD2 (7 bases). V was trimmed by 9 bases and J by 4 bases, leaving 19 bases between them. CDR1 is LNHDA and CDR2 is SQIVND in the germline V gene (reference sequence). The CDR3 spans 14 residues. CDR3 coding DNA: TGTGCCAGGAGAAACAGGGAGGGTGGATACGAGCAGTACTTC. Amino acids: CARRNREGGYEQYF.

The V call is TRBV15, the J call TRBJ1-1, with 8 bases fitting TRBD1. The CDR3 is 15 residues long. V lost 0 bases to trimming and J lost 4 bases; unmatched junction nucleotides: 4. Germline assignment: CDR1 LNHNV and CDR2 YYDKDF (reference sequence). The CDR3 loop reads CATSRDQGAVTEAFF. In nucleotides, the CDR3 is TGTGCCACCAGCAGAGATCAGGGGGCGGTCACTGAAGCTTTCTTT.

As DNA, the CDR3 is TGCGCCAGCAAATATACTAGCGGGGGTAGCGAGCAGTACTTC. It yields the protein CASKYTSGGSEQYF. This chain connects TRBV5-1 to TRBJ2-7, with TRBD2 identical over 11 bases. Germline loops: CDR1 SGHRS, CDR2 YFSETQ. The trim removed 6 bases at V and 6 bases at J, leaving 8 bases unmatched. CDR3 length: 14 residues.

This rearrangement joins TRBV5-4 to TRBJ2-3, with 8 bases identical to TRBD2. J was trimmed by 1 base and V by 1 base; bases with no gene match: 5. The CDR3 consists of 16 residues. Per the germline V gene, CDR1 is SGHNT and CDR2 is YYREEE (reference sequence). CDR3 residues: CASSLPGSGGTDTQYF. In nucleotides, the CDR3 is TGTGCCAGCAGCTTGCCGGGTAGCGGGGGCACAGATACGCAGTATTTT.